What follows is one TCR beta chain and its context. This record belongs to a study of CD8 T cells in Susac syndrome. Trimming stripped 5 bases from V and 1 base from J, with 14 bases between. The CDR3 extends over 15 amino acids. Germline values: CDR1 MNHEY, CDR2 SVGAGI. RNA totalling about 0.45 to 1 ug underwent reverse transcription with random hexamers. Coverage of TCR beta CDR3 amplification by immunoSEQ multiplex PCR extended to 54 Vbeta and 13 Jbeta. TCRdb re-derived calls from the immunoSEQ multiplex PCR reads in MiXCR, one entry per CDR3 protein. This sample has about 300,000 distinct CDR3 sequences, with approximately 90% found just once.

The sequencing sample was made of CD8+ T cells from PBMCs. The source is a human donor with multiple sclerosis. The rearrangement uses TRBV6-5 and TRBJ1-1; TRBD1 is a possible D gene (6 bases). CDR3 residues: CASSHPGTRNTEAFF. Here the CDR3 DNA reads TGTGCCAGCAGTCACCCGGGGACACGGAACACTGAAGCTTTCTTT.